The subject of this entry is one T cell receptor beta chain. Using immunoSEQ multiplex PCR, the repertoire was profiled, and TCRdb retains in-frame clones only, with some absent. The table records fewer than 850,000 clones, 96% of them present only once. Terminally differentiated effector memory CD45RA+ cells were left out of the naive CD8 fraction, which was CD45RO-negative and positively selected for CCR7. The sample belongs to a study of shared clonotypes between healthy human individuals. Germline CDR1 SGHDT, CDR2 YYEEEE. V lost 0 bases and J lost 8; bases outside the gene matches: 13. There are 17 residues in the CDR3.

The sequencing sample was made of naive CD8+ T cells sorted from blood. V is TRBV5-6 and J is TRBJ2-1; 8 nucleotides line up with TRBD1. This sequence originates from a man in his thirties or forties in good health. For the CDR3, the DNA is TGTGCCAGCAGCTTGGTCCAGGGGGCGTACGTTTTCCATGAGCAGTTCTTC. Protein sequence: CASSLVQGAYVFHEQFF.